The 20 T cell receptor beta chains below were found in one sample sequenced in a study of PD-1 blockade in classical Hodgkin lymphoma (dated by TCRdb to 2018 to 2021). What this sample's time point label stands for: cycle 4 day 1 (C4D1), after 6 weeks of nivolumab. Every trial patient had relapsed after autologous stem cell transplantation, and cohorts A, B and C differed in prior brentuximab vedotin exposure. Library preparation was by the immunoSEQ multiplex PCR assay. TCRdb's version of the immuneACCESS table is confined to in-frame rearrangements and falls short of the full clone set. An unresolved V gene accounts for under half of the shortfall where checked; the remainder is of unknown origin. The sample yields roughly 100,000 clones; roughly 90% were counted once. Under 20% of the sample goes to the ten largest clones. The specimen was peripheral blood mononuclear cells (PBMCs), collected before the fourth cycle of nivolumab. The source of these receptors is a human donor with classical Hodgkin lymphoma.

This chain uses TRBV2 with TRBJ2-1; possible D gene TRBD2, 6 bases. The germline gives CDR1 SNHLY, CDR2 FYNNEI. The ends were cut back, 3 bases at V and 9 bases at J, with 21 bases in the middle. The CDR3 is 16 amino acids. Here the CDR3 DNA reads TGTGCCAGCAGTGAGGGTTCGGCGGGATTGGGCGGTGAGCAGTTCTTC. This encodes CASSEGSAGLGGEQFF.

This chain connects TRBV9 to TRBJ1-3, with 8 bases matching TRBD1. Germline lookup yields CDR1 SGDLS and CDR2 YYNGEE. The CDR3 spans 15 residues. V was pared by 0 bases and J by 7 bases, with 6 bases of the junction left unmatched. The CDR3 DNA reads TGTGCCAGCAGCGTAGCAGCAGGGGGCACGAACACCATATATTTT. Protein: CASSVAAGGTNTIYF.

The chain combines TRBV5-1 with TRBJ1-1; perhaps TRBD1 as D (6 bases). V lost 4 bases and J 5 bases, leaving 18 bases between the germline ends. CDR3 length: 15 amino acids. CDR1 and CDR2 (germline): SGHRS, YFSETQ. The CDR3 here is CASSHNTGRGTEAFF. The CDR3 DNA follows: TGCGCCAGCAGCCATAATACAGGGAGAGGAACTGAAGCTTTCTTT.

The chain has TRBV30 and TRBJ2-7, with D maybe TRBD1 (6 bases). CDR1 and CDR2 (germline): GTSNPN, SVGIG (reference sequence). The CDR3 is 13 amino acids. V lost 6 bases and J lost 0, with 12 bases in between. As DNA, the CDR3 is TGTGCCTGCCGACAGGCGACCTCCTACGAGCAGTACTTC. This gives the protein CACRQATSYEQYF.

Only one count was recorded for this clone. The chain recombines TRBV25-1 with TRBJ2-4; D gene unclear. The V and J ends lost 1 base and 8 bases respectively, with 15 bases between them. This CDR3 has 15 amino acids. Germline CDR1 and CDR2: MGHDK and SYGVNS. The CDR3 loop reads CASSESSRLGDIQYF. CDR3 coding DNA: TGTGCCAGCAGTGAATCTTCCCGACTTGGGGACATTCAGTACTTC. Using reference TRBV25-1 and TRBJ2-4 for the parts outside the CDR3, the full variable domain is EADIYQTPRYLVIGTGKKITLECSQTMGHDKMYWYQQDPGMELHLIHYSYGVNSTEKGDLSSESTVSRIRTEHFPLTLESARPSHTSQYLCASSESSRLGDIQYFGAGTRLSVL.

There are a few counts of this clone. The V call is TRBV28, the J call TRBJ1-5; D remains ambiguous. The V end was cut by 3 bases, the J end by 6 bases, with 12 bases between. CDR1 is MDHEN, CDR2 SYDVKM, per germline. The CDR3 has 14 residues. CDR3 bases: TGTGCCAGCAGTTTCGCGGGGTCTGTTCAGCCCCAGCATTTT. This gives the protein CASSFAGSVQPQHF.

The chain has TRBV5-4 and TRBJ2-1; 10 nucleotides align to TRBD2. The germline V gene encodes CDR1 SGHNT and CDR2 YYREEE (reference sequence). With 7 bases clipped from V and 4 bases from J, the junction kept 5 bases outside the gene matches. The length of the CDR3 is 14 residues. Here the CDR3 DNA reads TGTGCCAGCCATCAGCGGGAGGGTTACAATGAGCAGTTCTTC. Its protein product is CASHQREGYNEQFF.

V usage is TRBV2 and J usage is TRBJ2-7, with TRBD2 matching 11 bases. V dropped 5 bases and J dropped 10; count of bases not matched to a gene: 13. The CDR3 is made up of 15 amino acids. Per germline, CDR1 SNHLY and CDR2 FYNNEI. The CDR3 here is CASSPTLNTSGSQYF. In nucleotides, the CDR3 is TGTGCCAGCAGTCCGACCCTCAACACTAGCGGGAGCCAGTACTTC.

The V call is TRBV18, the J call TRBJ2-1; TRBD2 matches 11 bases. The CDR3 length is 15 residues. The V segment lost 7 bases and the J segment 8 bases; nucleotides outside the gene matches: 10. CDR1 and CDR2 from the germline V gene are KGHSH and LQKENI. CDR3 protein: CASLPGLAAGDEQFF. CDR3 coding DNA: TGTGCCAGCTTACCGGGACTAGCGGCAGGGGATGAGCAGTTCTTC.

The gene calls are TRBV5-1 and TRBJ1-3; possibly TRBD1 for D (5 bases). Trimming shortened V by 4 bases and J by 3 bases, and 14 bases separated the two germline ends. Per germline, CDR1 SGHRS and CDR2 YFSETQ. The CDR3 consists of 15 residues. CDR3 in amino acids: CASSLPGDFGNTIYF. The DNA of the CDR3 is TGCGCCAGCAGCCTTCCCGGGGACTTTGGAAACACCATATATTTT.

This clone was observed a single time. The CDR3 coding sequence is TGTGCCAGCAGCTTATCGGGCGGGTCTAGCACAGATACGCAGTATTTT. It yields the protein CASSLSGGSSTDTQYF. The chain recombines TRBV7-2 with TRBJ2-3, with D possibly TRBD2 on 5 matching bases. The CDR3 has 16 residues. Trimming pared 2 bases from V and 0 bases from J, leaving 12 bases between. From germline, CDR1 is SGHTA and CDR2 FQGNSA.

This clone appeared a few times. V is TRBV7-2 and J is TRBJ2-1; 8 positions agree with TRBD2. With 2 bases clipped from V and 6 bases from J, the junction kept 12 bases outside the gene matches. There are 17 residues in the CDR3. Germline CDR1 is SGHTA and CDR2 is FQGNSA. The DNA of the CDR3 is TGTGCCAGCAGCTTATCAGCCTTAGCGGGAAGGGTCAATGAGCAGTTCTTC. It translates to CASSLSALAGRVNEQFF. The whole variable domain, filled in from reference TRBV7-2 and TRBJ2-1, reads GAGVSQSPSNKVTEKGKDVELRCDPISGHTALYWYRQSLGQGLEFLIYFQGNSAPDKSGLPSDRFSAERTGGSVSTLTIQRTQQEDSAVYLCASSLSALAGRVNEQFFGPGTRLTVL.

The V and J genes are TRBV4-1 and TRBJ2-5, with 12 bases aligning to TRBD2. Trimming removed 4 bases from V and 0 bases from J; junction bases left unmatched: 9. The length of the CDR3 is 18 residues. Germline lookup yields CDR1 MGHRA and CDR2 YSYEKL. As DNA, the CDR3 is TGCGCCAGCAGCCTACCCCGGACTAGCGGGACGTACCAAGAGACCCAGTACTTC. This translates into CASSLPRTSGTYQETQYF.

The chain is built from TRBV5-4 and TRBJ2-1; no clear D. CDR1 is SGHNT, CDR2 YYREEE, per germline (reference sequence). The length of the CDR3 is 12 residues. The V and J ends lost 0 bases and 6 bases respectively, with 4 bases between them. This CDR3 reads CASSLGANEQFF. The CDR3 DNA reads as TGTGCCAGCAGCTTGGGGGCCAATGAGCAGTTCTTC.

This chain uses TRBV29-1 with TRBJ2-3, with a tentative D call TRBD2 (5 bases). The length of the CDR3 is 13 residues. Trimming shortened V by 4 bases and J by 0 bases, and 8 bases separated the two germline ends. Germline CDR1 and CDR2: SQVTM and ANQGSEA. The CDR3 region has the DNA TGCAGCGTTGTCGCTAGCAGCACAGATACGCAGTATTTT. Amino acids: CSVVASSTDTQYF.

The V and J genes are TRBV5-6 and TRBJ1-2; D is uncertain. Germline CDR1 is SGHDT and CDR2 is YYEEEE. V lost 0 bases, J lost 8 bases, and 8 bases lay in between. The CDR3 loop spans 12 amino acids. CDR3 sequence: CASSLAIVGYTF. For the CDR3, the DNA is TGTGCCAGCAGCTTGGCCATTGTGGGCTACACCTTC.

Concerning this clone itself: At one end, the junction sequence differs from germline, possibly due to a read error. The chain combines TRBV6-6 with TRBJ1-2, with a possible D match to TRBD1 (5 bases). Looked up from germline, CDR1 is MNHNY and CDR2 is SVGAGI (reference sequence). CDR3 size: 14 residues. DNA for the CDR3: TGTGCCAGCAGTTACTGGGCAGGGAGGGGCCGACCCAGCTTC. It specifies CASSYWAGRGRPSF.

The gene calls are TRBV6-5 and TRBJ1-1; 8 bases map to TRBD1. Germline lookup yields CDR1 MNHEY and CDR2 SVGAGI. V was clipped by 5 bases and J by 2 bases; unmatched bases: 4. The CDR3 runs to 14 residues. CDR3 region: CASSRDRLNTEAFF. CDR3 nucleotides: TGTGCCAGCAGTCGGGACAGGTTAAACACTGAAGCTTTCTTT.

V and J are TRBV29-1 and TRBJ2-1, with 8 bases that match TRBD2. The germline CDR1 and CDR2 sequences are SQVTM and ANQGSEA. The CDR3 loop spans 14 amino acids. V trimming: 4 bases; J trimming: 7 bases; junction bases outside the gene matches: 9. In DNA form, the CDR3 reads TGCAGCGTTGTCAGAGCGGGAGCGGTGAATGAGCAGTTCTTC. It yields the protein CSVVRAGAVNEQFF.

V and J are TRBV14 and TRBJ2-7; 14 bases line up with TRBD2. Germline CDR1 is SGHDN and CDR2 is FVKESK. V trimming: 4 bases; J trimming: 5 bases; junction bases outside the gene matches: 13. The CDR3 has 18 residues. The CDR3 protein is CASSPLNPGLAGAHEQYF. CDR3 nucleotides: TGTGCCAGCAGCCCGCTGAATCCGGGACTAGCGGGAGCGCACGAGCAGTACTTC.